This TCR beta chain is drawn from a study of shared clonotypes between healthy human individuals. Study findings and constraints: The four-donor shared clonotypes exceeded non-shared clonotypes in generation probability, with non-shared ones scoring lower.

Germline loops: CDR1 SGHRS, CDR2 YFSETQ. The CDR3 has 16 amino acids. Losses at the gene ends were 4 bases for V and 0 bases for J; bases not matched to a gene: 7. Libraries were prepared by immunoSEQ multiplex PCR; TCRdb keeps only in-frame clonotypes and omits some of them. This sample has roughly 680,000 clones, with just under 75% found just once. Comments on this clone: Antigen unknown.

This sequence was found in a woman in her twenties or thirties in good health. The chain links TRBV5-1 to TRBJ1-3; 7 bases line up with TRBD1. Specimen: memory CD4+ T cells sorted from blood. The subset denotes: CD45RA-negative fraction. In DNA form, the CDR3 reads TGCGCCAGCAGCCTGGACAGGCAAAACTCTGGAAACACCATATATTTT. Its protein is CASSLDRQNSGNTIYF.